Shown below are 17 T cell receptor beta chains from a single sample sequenced in a study of T cells after posttransplantation cyclophosphamide. Cells defined as naive were viable CD3+CD4+ or CD3+CD8+ and CCR7+CD45RA+CD45RO-CD95-CD27+CD28+. Profiled with immunoSEQ multiplex PCR; TCRdb holds only in-frame clones, not every one. The sample lists tens of thousands of clones; 98% were seen once. Sample: naive CD4+ T cells sorted from PBMCs. These receptors were obtained from a man aged 40-49 years in good health, CMV-negative, and a related stem cell transplant donor.

The rearrangement uses TRBV7-3 and TRBJ2-1; 9 nucleotides match TRBD2. Per the germline V gene, CDR1 is SGHTA and CDR2 is FQGTGA. CDR3 length equals 14 residues. The junction had 4 bases not matched to a gene; V was cut back by 5 bases and J by 5 bases. CDR3 sequence (DNA): TGTGCCAGCAGCAAAAGCGGGAGGAACAATGAGCAGTTCTTC. Protein: CASSKSGRNNEQFF.

This clone was observed a single time. The chain uses TRBV7-9 and TRBJ2-1, with TRBD2 as a possible D gene (5 bases). CDR1 and CDR2 from the germline V gene are SEHNR and FQNEAQ (reference sequence). CDR3 size: 17 residues. With 0 bases removed from V and 4 bases from J, the gap between germline ends came to 16 bases. Here the CDR3 reads CASSLAVPARRYNEQFF. CDR3 coding DNA: TGTGCCAGCAGCTTAGCGGTTCCAGCAAGGAGGTACAATGAGCAGTTCTTC.

The chain recombines TRBV5-1 with TRBJ1-5, with D hard to call. This CDR3 comprises 15 residues. V gave up 0 bases and J gave up 6 bases, with 13 bases separating them. Germline V gene lookup returns CDR1 SGHRS and CDR2 YFSETQ. This CDR3 is CASSLDPGSAQPQHF. The CDR3 nucleotides are TGCGCCAGCAGCTTGGACCCGGGATCGGCTCAGCCCCAGCATTTT.

The chain couples TRBV4-1 to TRBJ2-5; the match to TRBD2 covers 14 bases. Germline CDR1 MGHRA, CDR2 YSYEKL. The CDR3 loop spans 15 amino acids. Losses at the gene ends were 4 bases for V and 4 bases for J; bases not matched to a gene: 2. The CDR3: CASSRGLAGVETQYF. The CDR3 region has the DNA TGCGCCAGCAGCCGGGGACTAGCGGGAGTAGAGACCCAGTACTTC.

The chain employs TRBV6-4 and TRBJ1-1; D remains unclear. Trimming pared 0 bases from V and 1 base from J, leaving 6 bases between. Germline loops: CDR1 MRHNA, CDR2 SNTAGT. The CDR3 is 14 residues long. CDR3 sequence (DNA): TGTGCCAGCAGTGACTCCGGCGGGAACACTGAAGCTTTCTTT. Protein product: CASSDSGGNTEAFF.

This chain joins TRBV11-2 and TRBJ1-4, with 9 nucleotides matching TRBD1. Germline V CDR1 and CDR2: SGHAT, FQNNGV. Trimming removed 5 bases from V and 5 bases from J; junction bases left unmatched: 6. The CDR3 extends over 15 amino acids. The CDR3 DNA reads as TGTGCCAGCAGCCTACAGGGGGCTTGGAATGAAAAACTGTTTTTT. This gives the protein CASSLQGAWNEKLFF.

V is TRBV6-1 and J is TRBJ2-1; 9 positions match TRBD1. V lost 7 bases and J lost 8; bases outside the gene matches: 6. The CDR3 loop spans 13 amino acids. Germline V CDR1 and CDR2: MNHNS, SASEGT. The CDR3 reads CASTGTGYHEQFF. In nucleotides, the CDR3 is TGTGCCAGCACCGGGACAGGGTACCATGAGCAGTTCTTC.

The chain joins TRBV6-4 to TRBJ2-1; 12 bases are shared with TRBD2. The junction had 7 bases not matched to a gene; V was cut back by 10 bases and J by 6 bases. Germline-derived CDR1 and CDR2 are MRHNA and SNTAGT. The CDR3 length is 14 residues. Here the CDR3 reads CATRALAGGNEQFF. CDR3 coding DNA: TGTGCCACCAGGGCACTAGCGGGGGGCAATGAGCAGTTCTTC.

The CDR3 DNA reads TGTGCCAGCAGCTCGGACAGCTCCTACAATGAGCAGTTCTTC. Protein product: CASSSDSSYNEQFF. The V call is TRBV11-3, the J call TRBJ2-1; a possible D gene is TRBD1 (6 bases). The CDR3 has 14 amino acids. V was trimmed by 4 bases and J by 0 bases, leaving 7 bases between them. The germline V gene has CDR1 SGHNT and CDR2 YENEEA. Complete variable domain (other parts from reference TRBV11-3 and TRBJ2-1): EAGVVQSPRYKIIEKKQPVAFWCNPISGHNTLYWYLQNLGQGPELLIRYENEEAVDDSQLPKDRFSAERLKGVDSTLKIQPAELGDSAVYLCASSSDSSYNEQFFGPGTRLTVL.

The V gene is TRBV18, the J gene TRBJ1-1; D is perhaps TRBD1 (6 bases). Trimming cost V 4 bases and J 0 bases, with 9 bases left between them. The CDR3 is 14 amino acids. Germline CDR1 KGHSH, CDR2 LQKENI. The DNA for the CDR3 is TGTGCCAGCTCACTCACAGGGATGAACACTGAAGCTTTCTTT. Amino acid sequence: CASSLTGMNTEAFF.

This clone was detected only once. Here the CDR3 DNA reads TGCGCCAGCAGCTCGGACAGGGGGCTATACGAGCAGTACTTC. Translation: CASSSDRGLYEQYF. V usage is TRBV5-1 and J usage is TRBJ2-7; TRBD1 matches at 11 bases. The CDR3 is 14 amino acids. Per germline, CDR1 SGHRS and CDR2 YFSETQ. V trimming: 3 bases; J trimming: 4 bases; junction bases outside the gene matches: 3.

This clone has just one count. This sequence joins TRBV2 and TRBJ2-5, with 10 bases identical to TRBD2. Germline lookup yields CDR1 SNHLY and CDR2 FYNNEI. There are 14 residues in the CDR3. V was pared by 7 bases and J by 4 bases, with 6 bases of the junction left unmatched. The CDR3 sequence is CASTPGLASETQYF. CDR3 sequence (DNA): TGTGCCAGCACCCCGGGACTAGCGTCAGAGACCCAGTACTTC.

The chain is built from TRBV7-9 and TRBJ2-7; 7 bases map to TRBD2. Germline lookup yields CDR1 SEHNR and CDR2 FQNEAQ (reference sequence). J lost 2 bases, V lost 1 base, and 11 bases had no gene match. CDR3 size: 17 residues. The CDR3 bases are TGTGCCAGCAGCTTAGACAGCGGGATGATAATTACCTACGAGCAGTACTTC. Its translation is CASSLDSGMIITYEQYF.

The V and J genes are TRBV7-8 and TRBJ2-1; 7 bases map to TRBD1. Trimming removed 0 bases from V and 3 bases from J; junction bases left unmatched: 8. Looked up from germline, CDR1 is SGHVS and CDR2 is FQNEAQ. The CDR3 covers 17 residues. CDR3 coding DNA: TGTGCCAGCAGCTTAGCAACCGGGACAGAGCTCTACAATGAGCAGTTCTTC. It is translated as CASSLATGTELYNEQFF.

V and J are TRBV28 and TRBJ1-5; D is possibly TRBD1 (5 bases). The CDR3 is 13 amino acids. Per the germline V gene, CDR1 is MDHEN and CDR2 is SYDVKM. Trimming removed 7 bases from V and 7 bases from J, with 14 bases in between. The CDR3 loop reads CASNLQVSQPQHF. In DNA form, the CDR3 reads TGTGCCAGCAACTTACAGGTATCACAGCCCCAGCATTTT.

Remarks on this clone: This sample includes further DNA sequences coding for the same CDR3. The gene calls are TRBV28 and TRBJ2-7, with 11 bases aligning to TRBD2. The CDR3 consists of 15 residues. V shed 6 bases and J 4 bases; nucleotides not matched to a gene: 8. Germline V gene sequence: CDR1 MDHEN, CDR2 SYDVKM. The CDR3 here is CASRYRLAGLYEQYF. The CDR3 nucleotides are TGTGCCAGCAGATATCGACTAGCGGGACTATACGAGCAGTACTTC.

The chain couples TRBV6-5 to TRBJ1-1, with D possibly matching TRBD1 (5 bases). Germline CDR1 and CDR2: MNHEY and SVGAGI. V shed 7 bases and J shed 5 bases, with 8 bases lying between them. The CDR3 is 11 amino acids. The CDR3 coding sequence is TGTGCCAGCAATCAGGGTACTGAAGCTTTCTTT. Translating gives CASNQGTEAFF.